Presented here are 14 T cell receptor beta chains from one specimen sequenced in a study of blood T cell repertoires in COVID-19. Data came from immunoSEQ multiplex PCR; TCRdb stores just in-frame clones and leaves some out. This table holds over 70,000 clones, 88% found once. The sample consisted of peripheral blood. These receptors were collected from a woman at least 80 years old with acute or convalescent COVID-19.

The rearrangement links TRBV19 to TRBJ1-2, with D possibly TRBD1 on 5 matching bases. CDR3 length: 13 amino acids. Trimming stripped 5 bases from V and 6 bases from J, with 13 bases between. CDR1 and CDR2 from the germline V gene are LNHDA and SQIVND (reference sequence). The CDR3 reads CASSFTGSDGYTF. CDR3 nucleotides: TGTGCCAGTAGTTTCACAGGTTCGGATGGCTACACCTTC.

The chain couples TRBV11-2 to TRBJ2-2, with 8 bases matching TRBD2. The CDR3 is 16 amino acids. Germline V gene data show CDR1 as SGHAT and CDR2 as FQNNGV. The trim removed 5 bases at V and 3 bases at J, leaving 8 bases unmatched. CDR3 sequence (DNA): TGTGCCAGCAGCCCAGAGGGCGGGGGGCACACCGGGGAGCTGTTTTTT. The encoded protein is CASSPEGGGHTGELFF.

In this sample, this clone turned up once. The CDR3 is CASSKTSGDTDTQYF. The CDR3 DNA sequence: TGTGCCAGCAGCAAGACTAGCGGGGACACAGATACGCAGTATTTT. The chain links TRBV7-2 to TRBJ2-3, with TRBD2 matching 11 bases. Germline-derived CDR1 and CDR2 are SGHTA and FQGNSA. This CDR3 comprises 15 residues. With 5 bases clipped from V and 2 bases from J, the junction kept 3 bases outside the gene matches.

Here the CDR3 reads CASSFQTDRVDEQYF. The DNA of the CDR3 is TGTGCCAGCAGCTTCCAGACAGACAGGGTGGACGAGCAGTACTTC. The chain employs TRBV7-2 and TRBJ2-7, with 7 positions matching TRBD1. V was pared by 3 bases and J by 5 bases, with 10 bases of the junction left unmatched. Germline V gives CDR1 SGHTA, CDR2 FQGNSA. This CDR3 spans 15 amino acids.

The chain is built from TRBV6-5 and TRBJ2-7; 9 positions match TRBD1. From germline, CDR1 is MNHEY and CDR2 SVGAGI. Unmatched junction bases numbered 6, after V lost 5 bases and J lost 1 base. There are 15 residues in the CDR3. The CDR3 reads CASSPGQGLSYEQYF. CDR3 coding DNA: TGTGCCAGCAGTCCGGGACAGGGACTATCCTACGAGCAGTACTTC.

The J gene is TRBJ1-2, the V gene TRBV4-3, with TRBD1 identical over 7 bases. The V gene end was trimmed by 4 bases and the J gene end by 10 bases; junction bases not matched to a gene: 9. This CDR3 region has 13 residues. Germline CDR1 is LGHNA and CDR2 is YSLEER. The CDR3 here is CASSRELGTDYTF. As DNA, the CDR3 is TGCGCCAGCAGCCGGGAATTAGGGACAGACTACACCTTC.

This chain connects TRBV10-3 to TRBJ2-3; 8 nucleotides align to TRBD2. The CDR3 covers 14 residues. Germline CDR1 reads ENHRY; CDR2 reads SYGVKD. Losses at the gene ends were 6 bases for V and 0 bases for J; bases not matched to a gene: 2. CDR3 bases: TGTGCCATCAGGGCTAGCGGGAGCACAGATACGCAGTATTTT. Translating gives CAIRASGSTDTQYF.

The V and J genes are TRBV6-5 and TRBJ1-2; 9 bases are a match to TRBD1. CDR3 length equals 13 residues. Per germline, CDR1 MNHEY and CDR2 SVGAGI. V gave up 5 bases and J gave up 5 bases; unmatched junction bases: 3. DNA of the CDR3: TGTGCCAGCAGTCCGACAGGGGGTTATGGCTACACCTTC. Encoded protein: CASSPTGGYGYTF.

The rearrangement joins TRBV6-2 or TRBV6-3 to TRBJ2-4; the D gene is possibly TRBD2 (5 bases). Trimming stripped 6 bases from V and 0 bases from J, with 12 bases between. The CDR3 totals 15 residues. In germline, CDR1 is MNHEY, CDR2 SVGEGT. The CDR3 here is CASSERTGAKNIQYF. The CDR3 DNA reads TGTGCCAGCAGCGAGAGGACTGGAGCCAAAAACATTCAGTACTTC.

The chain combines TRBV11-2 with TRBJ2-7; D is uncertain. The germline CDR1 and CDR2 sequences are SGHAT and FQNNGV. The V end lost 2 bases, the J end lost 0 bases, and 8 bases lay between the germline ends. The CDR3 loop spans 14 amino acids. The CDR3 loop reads CASSLTRSSYEQYF. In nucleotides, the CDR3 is TGTGCCAGCAGCTTAACGAGGTCCTCCTACGAGCAGTACTTC. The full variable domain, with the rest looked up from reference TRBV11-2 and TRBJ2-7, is EAGVAQSPRYKIIEKRQSVAFWCNPISGHATLYWYQQILGQGPKLLIQFQNNGVVDDSQLPKDRFSAERLKGVDSTLKIQPAKLEDSAVYLCASSLTRSSYEQYFGPGTRLTVT.

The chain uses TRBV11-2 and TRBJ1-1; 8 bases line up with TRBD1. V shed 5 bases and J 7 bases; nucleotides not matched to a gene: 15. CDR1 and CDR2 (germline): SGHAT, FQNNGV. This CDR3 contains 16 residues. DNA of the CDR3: TGTGCCAGCAGCCGAGGGGACAGGTCAGGGTGGGATGAAGCTTTCTTT. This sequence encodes CASSRGDRSGWDEAFF.

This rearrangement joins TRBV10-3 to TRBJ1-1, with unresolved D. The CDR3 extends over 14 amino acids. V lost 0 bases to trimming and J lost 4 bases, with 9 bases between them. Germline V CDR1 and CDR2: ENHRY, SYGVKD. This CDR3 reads CAISESRGSTEAFF. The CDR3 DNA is TGTGCCATCAGTGAGTCCCGGGGTTCCACTGAAGCTTTCTTT.

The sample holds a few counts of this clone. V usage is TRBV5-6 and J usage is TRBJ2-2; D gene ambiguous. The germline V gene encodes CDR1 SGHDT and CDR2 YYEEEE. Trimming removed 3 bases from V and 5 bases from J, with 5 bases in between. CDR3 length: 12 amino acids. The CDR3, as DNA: TGTGCCAGCAGCTCGGGTACCGGGGAGCTGTTTTTT. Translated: CASSSGTGELFF.

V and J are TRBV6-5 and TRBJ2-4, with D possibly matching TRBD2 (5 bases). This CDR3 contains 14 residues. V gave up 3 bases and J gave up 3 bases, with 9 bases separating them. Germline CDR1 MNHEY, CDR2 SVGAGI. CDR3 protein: CASSYGSGKNIQYF. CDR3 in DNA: TGTGCCAGCAGTTATGGGAGCGGCAAAAACATTCAGTACTTC.